This T cell receptor (beta chain) came from a study of shared T cell receptors in the human thymus. Sequenced by immunoSEQ multiplex PCR; TCRdb stores in-frame clones only, minus some. The sample lists hundreds of thousands of clones; 80% to 90% were seen once. V was pared by 4 bases and J by 4 bases, with 17 bases of the junction left unmatched. The CDR3 spans 18 residues. CDR1 is MDHEN, CDR2 SYDVKM, per germline. The same sample was also studied in work on human thymus T cells. That work adds: Across thymic and blood repertoires, the usage of V and J genes appeared to be biased.

This chain uses TRBV28 with TRBJ1-2; the match to TRBD1 covers 8 bases. The clonotype was recovered from a boy under two years old with a congenital heart defect. The sequenced sample consisted of thymocytes. This CDR3 is CASSSQAPTGEGTYGYTF. The CDR3, as DNA: TGTGCCAGCAGTTCACAAGCCCCGACAGGGGAAGGCACCTATGGCTACACCTTC.